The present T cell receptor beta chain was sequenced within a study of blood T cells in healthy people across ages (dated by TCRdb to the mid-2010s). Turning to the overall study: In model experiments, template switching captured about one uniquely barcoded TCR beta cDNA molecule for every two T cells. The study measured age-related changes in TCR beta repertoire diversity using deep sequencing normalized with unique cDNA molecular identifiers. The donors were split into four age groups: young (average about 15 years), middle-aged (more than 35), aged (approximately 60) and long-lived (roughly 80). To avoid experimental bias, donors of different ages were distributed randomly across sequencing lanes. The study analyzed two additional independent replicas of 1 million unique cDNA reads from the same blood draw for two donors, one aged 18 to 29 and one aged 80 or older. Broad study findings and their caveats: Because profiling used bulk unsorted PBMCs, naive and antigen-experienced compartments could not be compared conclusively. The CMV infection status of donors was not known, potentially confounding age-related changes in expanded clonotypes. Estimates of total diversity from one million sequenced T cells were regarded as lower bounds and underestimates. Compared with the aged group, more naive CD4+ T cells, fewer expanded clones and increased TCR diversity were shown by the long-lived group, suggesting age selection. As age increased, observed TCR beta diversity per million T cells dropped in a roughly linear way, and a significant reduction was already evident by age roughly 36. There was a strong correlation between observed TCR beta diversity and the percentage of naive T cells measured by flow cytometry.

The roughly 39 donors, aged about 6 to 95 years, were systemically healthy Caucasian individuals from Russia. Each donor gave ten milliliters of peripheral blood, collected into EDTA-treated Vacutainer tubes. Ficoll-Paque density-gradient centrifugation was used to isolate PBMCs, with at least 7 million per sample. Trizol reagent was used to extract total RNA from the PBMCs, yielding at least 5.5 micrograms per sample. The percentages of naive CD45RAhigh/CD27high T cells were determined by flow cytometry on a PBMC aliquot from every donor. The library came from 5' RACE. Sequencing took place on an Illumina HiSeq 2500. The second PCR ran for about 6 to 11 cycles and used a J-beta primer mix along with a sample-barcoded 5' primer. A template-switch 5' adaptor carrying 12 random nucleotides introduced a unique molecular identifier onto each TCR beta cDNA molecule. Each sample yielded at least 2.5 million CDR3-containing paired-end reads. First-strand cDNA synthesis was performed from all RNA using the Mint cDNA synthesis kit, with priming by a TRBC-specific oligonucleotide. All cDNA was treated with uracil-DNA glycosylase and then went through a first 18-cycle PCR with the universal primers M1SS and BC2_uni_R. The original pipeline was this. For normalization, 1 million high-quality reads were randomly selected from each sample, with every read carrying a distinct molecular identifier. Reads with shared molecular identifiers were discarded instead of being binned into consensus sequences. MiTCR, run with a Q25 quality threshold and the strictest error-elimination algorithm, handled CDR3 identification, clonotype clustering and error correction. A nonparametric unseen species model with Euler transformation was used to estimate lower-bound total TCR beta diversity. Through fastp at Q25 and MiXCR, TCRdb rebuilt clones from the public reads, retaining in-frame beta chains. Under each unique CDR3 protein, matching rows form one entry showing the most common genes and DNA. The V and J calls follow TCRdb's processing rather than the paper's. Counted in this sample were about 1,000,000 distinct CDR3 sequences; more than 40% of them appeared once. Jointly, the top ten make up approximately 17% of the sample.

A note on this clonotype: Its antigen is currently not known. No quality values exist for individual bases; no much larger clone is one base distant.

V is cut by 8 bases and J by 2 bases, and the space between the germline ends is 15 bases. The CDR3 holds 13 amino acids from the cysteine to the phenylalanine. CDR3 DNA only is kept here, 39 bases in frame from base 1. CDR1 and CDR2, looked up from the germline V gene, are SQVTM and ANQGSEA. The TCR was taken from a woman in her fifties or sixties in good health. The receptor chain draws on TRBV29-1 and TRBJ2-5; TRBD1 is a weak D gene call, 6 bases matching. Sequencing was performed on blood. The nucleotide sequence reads TGCAGCATCCGGGACACACCACAAGAGACCCAGTACTTC. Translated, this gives CSIRDTPQETQYF.